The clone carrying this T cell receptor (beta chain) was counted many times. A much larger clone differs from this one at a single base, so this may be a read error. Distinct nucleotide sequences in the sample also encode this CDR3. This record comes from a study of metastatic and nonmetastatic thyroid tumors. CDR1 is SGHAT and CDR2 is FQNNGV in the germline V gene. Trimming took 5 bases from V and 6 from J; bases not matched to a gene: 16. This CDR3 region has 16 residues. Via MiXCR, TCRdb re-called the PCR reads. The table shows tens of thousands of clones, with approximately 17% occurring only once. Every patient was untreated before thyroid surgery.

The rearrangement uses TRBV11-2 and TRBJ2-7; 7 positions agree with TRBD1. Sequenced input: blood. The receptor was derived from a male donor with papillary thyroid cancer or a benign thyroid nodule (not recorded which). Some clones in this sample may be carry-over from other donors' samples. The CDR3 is CASSLVTQGSLGEQYF. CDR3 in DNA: TGTGCCAGCAGCCTAGTTACACAGGGGAGCCTCGGCGAGCAGTACTTC.